This is a list of T cell receptor beta chains from one sample in a study of technical replicates of blood from a few donors. The protocol was immunoSEQ multiplex PCR, while the TCRdb copy is restricted to in-frame clones and leaves out a portion. Of about 80,000 clones listed, 75% to 95% are singletons. The specimen was T cells isolated from PBMCs. These receptors were taken from a human donor in good health. CDR3s leave out the opening cysteine and the closing phenylalanine or tryptophan. Fields, in order: V gene, CDR3 protein.

TRBV14 ASSQVTGYFETQY
TRBV7-2 ASSLETSGRNTGELF
TRBV20-1 SGAGIGEQY
TRBV5-1 ASSLAPGTTYEQY
TRBV28 ASGIAGFDTGELF
TRBV6-5 ASSLAGGYNEQF
TRBV29-1 SALEVVNTEAF
TRBV9 ASSVGTSPDTQY
TRBV9 ASSVARTGDYGYT
TRBV14 ASSQTGTSSYEQY
TRBV10-3 AISGTGVNEQY
TRBV18 ASSPGGNEQF
TRBV7-9 ASSPRISGQGARGAEAF
TRBV5-4 ASSSSGIPYEQY
TRBV7-9 ASSPLNGDYEQY
TRBV10-3 AISESGGSNTEAF
TRBV6-6 ASSYRQGADEAF
TRBV28 ASSLGGVSPQH
TRBV2 ASRGGLASDTQY
TRBV6-1 ASSEEGVYGYT
TRBV9 ASSVEGLASYNEQF
TRBV6-1 ASKVQGWGTEAF
TRBV30 AWTRDSSQPQH
TRBV5-8 ASSLDSSYGYT
TRBV5-4 ASSPIDRVGGYT
TRBV9 ASKGVPVTSNQPQH
TRBV6-1 ASSEIGGGQPQH
TRBV6-5 ASSYSSRINYGYT